These T cell receptor beta chains were read from a single sample in a study of neoadjuvant anti-PD-1 for oral cavity cancer. Using immunoSEQ multiplex PCR, the repertoire was profiled, and TCRdb retains in-frame clones only, with some absent. The sample has roughly 7,800 clones; 55% to 75% are singletons. Source: PBMCs, taken after nivolumab (anti-PD-1) treatment. The receptors originated from a person aged 40 to 85 with oral cavity squamous cell carcinoma. Each CDR3 is given with its conserved first and last residue. D genes are given only for firm matches. Expanded clones are given a class, and other clones once, few, many or no size at all.

J gene: TRBJ2-1; D gene: TRBD1; V gene: TRBV6-6; clone size: NA; CDR3 DNA: TGTGCCAGCAGGTCAGGGGACAGGGGTACGGGTGAGCAGTTCTTC; CDR3 protein: CASRSGDRGTGEQFF
J gene: TRBJ1-3; D gene: NA; V gene: TRBV9; clone size: few; CDR3 DNA: TGTGCCAGCAGCGTAGATGGGGGCTCTGGAAACACCATATATTTT; CDR3 protein: CASSVDGGSGNTIYF
J gene: TRBJ2-5; D gene: NA; V gene: TRBV27; clone size: NA; CDR3 DNA: TGTGCCAGCAGTTTCACAGGAGGGCGGCAAGAGACCCAGTACTTC; CDR3 protein: CASSFTGGRQETQYF
J gene: TRBJ1-2; D gene: TRBD1; V gene: TRBV18; clone size: NA; CDR3 DNA: TGTGCCAGCTCTCTCGGGACAGAATATGGCTACACCTTC; CDR3 protein: CASSLGTEYGYTF
J gene: TRBJ2-5; D gene: TRBD2; V gene: TRBV7-2; clone size: NA; CDR3 DNA: TGTGCCAGCAGCTTAGTAGCTAGCGGGGGGCCCGAAGAGACCCAGTACTTC; CDR3 protein: CASSLVASGGPEETQYF
J gene: TRBJ1-2; D gene: TRBD1; V gene: TRBV7-2; clone size: NA; CDR3 DNA: TGTGCCAGCAGCCCCCGCGTCGATAGGAGGGGGCAGGACTATGGCTACACCTTC; CDR3 protein: CASSPRVDRRGQDYGYTF
J gene: TRBJ2-1; D gene: NA; V gene: TRBV4-1; clone size: NA; CDR3 DNA: TGCGCCAGCAGCCATCCCGGGGGCTTGTACAATGAGCAGTTCTTC; CDR3 protein: CASSHPGGLYNEQFF
J gene: TRBJ1-6; D gene: TRBD1; V gene: TRBV7-9; clone size: NA; CDR3 DNA: TGTGCCAGCAGCCCCCCCGGGGACAGGGGGATCAATAATTCACCCCTCCACTTT; CDR3 protein: CASSPPGDRGINNSPLHF
J gene: TRBJ2-5; D gene: TRBD1; V gene: TRBV7-9; clone size: once; CDR3 DNA: TGTGCCAGCAGCTTAGGGACAGGGGATCAAGAGACCCAGTACTTC; CDR3 protein: CASSLGTGDQETQYF
J gene: TRBJ1-5; D gene: TRBD1; V gene: TRBV19; clone size: NA; CDR3 DNA: TGTGCCAGTAGCCACAGGGGGCTCCAGCCCCAGCATTTT; CDR3 protein: CASSHRGLQPQHF
J gene: TRBJ1-5; D gene: NA; V gene: TRBV7-2; clone size: NA; CDR3 DNA: TGTGCCAGCAGCTTTCGGGGCAATCAGCCCCAGCATTTT; CDR3 protein: CASSFRGNQPQHF
J gene: TRBJ1-1; D gene: NA; V gene: TRBV10-3; clone size: NA; CDR3 DNA: TGTGCCATCAGTGAGTCTGGGCAGGTGAACACTGAAGCTTTCTTT; CDR3 protein: CAISESGQVNTEAFF
J gene: TRBJ1-1; D gene: NA; V gene: TRBV29-1; clone size: NA; CDR3 DNA: TGCAGCGTTGGGGAGCCGACAGGAGAAGCTTTCTTT; CDR3 protein: CSVGEPTGEAFF
J gene: TRBJ1-2; D gene: TRBD1; V gene: TRBV14; clone size: NA; CDR3 DNA: TGTGCCAGCAGCCGAGGGGACAGGACCTATAACTATGGCTACACCTTC; CDR3 protein: CASSRGDRTYNYGYTF
J gene: TRBJ1-4; D gene: NA; V gene: TRBV25-1; clone size: NA; CDR3 DNA: TGTGCCAGCAGTGAAGCCAAGCGAGCAACTAATGAAAAACTGTTTTTT; CDR3 protein: CASSEAKRATNEKLFF
J gene: TRBJ2-1; D gene: TRBD1; V gene: TRBV10-3; clone size: NA; CDR3 DNA: TGTGCCACTCGACAGGGGGCGGACAATGAGCAGTTCTTC; CDR3 protein: CATRQGADNEQFF
J gene: TRBJ1-2; D gene: NA; V gene: TRBV4-1; clone size: NA; CDR3 DNA: TGCGCCAGCAGCCAAGATTTAGGGGTAGGAGGCTACACCTTC; CDR3 protein: CASSQDLGVGGYTF
J gene: TRBJ2-1; D gene: TRBD2; V gene: TRBV2; clone size: NA; CDR3 DNA: TGTGCCAGCAGTGAAACGGCCATAGCGGGGGCCGTCAATGAGCAGTTCTTC; CDR3 protein: CASSETAIAGAVNEQFF
J gene: TRBJ1-4; D gene: TRBD1; V gene: TRBV7-9; clone size: few; CDR3 DNA: TGTGCCAGCAGCCCTTCAACGGACAGGGTCCGGTTTTTT; CDR3 protein: CASSPSTDRVRFF
J gene: TRBJ1-6; D gene: TRBD1; V gene: TRBV6-5; clone size: few; CDR3 DNA: TGTGCCAGCAGTTACCTTAAGACAGGGGGTCGGTCACCCCTCCACTTT; CDR3 protein: CASSYLKTGGRSPLHF
J gene: TRBJ2-5; D gene: TRBD2; V gene: TRBV6-1; clone size: NA; CDR3 DNA: TGTGCCAGCAGTGAACTAGCGGGGGGGCAAGAGACCCAGTACTTC; CDR3 protein: CASSELAGGQETQYF
J gene: TRBJ2-5; D gene: NA; V gene: TRBV7-3; clone size: once; CDR3 DNA: TGTGCCAGCAGCTTAAGCCCCCAAGAGACCCAGTACTTC; CDR3 protein: CASSLSPQETQYF
J gene: TRBJ1-2; D gene: NA; V gene: TRBV11-2; clone size: NA; CDR3 DNA: TGTGCCAGCAGCTTAGGGTCAGGGATCGGCTACACCTTC; CDR3 protein: CASSLGSGIGYTF
J gene: TRBJ1-2; D gene: NA; V gene: TRBV6-5; clone size: NA; CDR3 DNA: TGTGCCAGCAGTGCACCCGGGACCCTACCCTATGGCTACACCTTC; CDR3 protein: CASSAPGTLPYGYTF
J gene: TRBJ2-3; D gene: TRBD2; V gene: TRBV6-4; clone size: NA; CDR3 DNA: TGTGCCAGCAGTGTAGCGGGGGGCACAGATACGCAGTATTTT; CDR3 protein: CASSVAGGTDTQYF
J gene: TRBJ2-1; D gene: NA; V gene: TRBV6-5; clone size: few; CDR3 DNA: TGTGCCAGCCGGCGGGGATCCTACAATGAGCAGTTCTTC; CDR3 protein: CASRRGSYNEQFF
J gene: TRBJ1-6; D gene: NA; V gene: TRBV9; clone size: NA; CDR3 DNA: TGTGCCAGCAGCGTAGGAGGGAGTAATTCACCCCTCCACTTT; CDR3 protein: CASSVGGSNSPLHF
J gene: TRBJ2-7; D gene: TRBD2; V gene: TRBV18; clone size: NA; CDR3 DNA: TGTGCCAGCTCACCCGCGGGGACTAGCAGTCTCTACGAGCAGTACTTC; CDR3 protein: CASSPAGTSSLYEQYF
J gene: TRBJ1-1; D gene: NA; V gene: TRBV6-5; clone size: NA; CDR3 DNA: TGTGCCAGCAGCCGAGGACAGTTGGTCACTGAAGCTTTCTTT; CDR3 protein: CASSRGQLVTEAFF
J gene: TRBJ1-5; D gene: NA; V gene: TRBV4-1; clone size: few; CDR3 DNA: TGCGCCAGCAGCCAAGGGCAGACTAGCAATCAGCCCCAGCATTTT; CDR3 protein: CASSQGQTSNQPQHF
J gene: TRBJ2-1; D gene: NA; V gene: TRBV5-1; clone size: few; CDR3 DNA: TGCGCCAGCAGCGTCGGGGGCGGGAATGAGCAGTTCTTC; CDR3 protein: CASSVGGGNEQFF